Following are 5 T cell receptor beta chains from one sample sequenced in a study of T cell changes during pregnancy in multiple sclerosis. Method: immunoSEQ multiplex PCR; TCRdb's copy keeps in-frame clones and lacks some. The sample consists of roughly 100,000 clones, about 90% of them appearing once. The material sequenced was peripheral blood, taken before pregnancy. The source is a female donor with multiple sclerosis, enrolled in a pregnancy study.

The genes are TRBV27 and TRBJ2-3, with 7 bases lining up with TRBD2. V shed 6 bases, J shed 5 bases, and the junction held 14 bases outside the gene matches. Germline assignment: CDR1 MNHEY and CDR2 SMNVEV (reference sequence). CDR3 length: 16 amino acids. CDR3 coding DNA: TGTGCCAGCAGATGGATCGGGGGGTTTGGGCAAGATACGCAGTATTTT. Translation: CASRWIGGFGQDTQYF.

A single count supports this clone. V is TRBV13 and J is TRBJ2-3; 7 nucleotides agree with TRBD1. CDR1 and CDR2 (germline): PRHDT, FYEKMQ (reference sequence). Trimming cost V 7 bases and J 4 bases; bases outside gene matches: 8. This CDR3 is built from 14 residues. The CDR3 sequence: CASILGTDADTQYF. Here the CDR3 DNA reads TGTGCCAGCATCCTCGGGACAGACGCAGATACGCAGTATTTT.

V usage is TRBV10-2 and J usage is TRBJ1-2; D unclear. V lost 0 bases to trimming and J lost 1 base, with 15 bases between them. CDR3 length: 17 amino acids. CDR1 and CDR2 (germline): WSHSY, SAAADI. The CDR3 coding sequence is TGCGCCAGCAGTGAGTCCCGAGGCGGGTTGGGTAACTATGGCTACACCTTC. This codes for CASSESRGGLGNYGYTF.

V and J are TRBV9 and TRBJ2-7, with TRBD2 matching over 7 bases. The V gene's germline CDR1 is SGDLS and CDR2 YYNGEE. The ends lost 0 bases at V and 7 bases at J; junction bases unmatched: 4. CDR3 size: 13 residues. The CDR3 reads CASSVGGGSEQYF. The CDR3 DNA is TGTGCCAGCAGCGTAGGGGGAGGGAGTGAGCAGTACTTC.

The chain links TRBV9 to TRBJ2-1, with 7 bases that match TRBD2. The V gene end was trimmed by 4 bases and the J gene end by 4 bases; junction bases not matched to a gene: 8. The CDR3 contains 15 residues. Germline values: CDR1 SGDLS, CDR2 YYNGEE. The CDR3 spells CASSPASGLYNEQFF. CDR3 bases: TGTGCCAGCAGCCCGGCTAGCGGACTATACAATGAGCAGTTCTTC.